The rows below give T cell receptor beta chains drawn from one sample of a study of blood T cell repertoires in COVID-19. Profiling relied on immunoSEQ multiplex PCR, and the TCRdb table lists in-frame clones only, not all of them. There are 180,000 or so clones in the sample; approximately 85% occur only once, and 9.5% to 13% lies in the top ten. Sequenced sample: peripheral blood. These receptors were obtained from a human donor with active or convalescent COVID-19. The donor label of this sample is uncertain. Both conserved end residues are trimmed from each CDR3. D genes are given only for firm matches.

TRBV3-1/TRBV3-2	TRBJ2-7	-	ASSQERRGEQY
TRBV2	TRBJ1-2	TRBD1	ASSKGAKSYGYT
TRBV11-2	TRBJ2-1	-	ASSFDSFNEQF
TRBV4-3	TRBJ2-1	TRBD2	ASSPLAGGDNEQF
TRBV28	TRBJ1-6	-	ASREMAFNSPLH
TRBV4-3	TRBJ2-2	-	ASSRRQTQGGGELF
TRBV30	TRBJ2-2	-	AWWSSRVNTGELF
TRBV14	TRBJ1-5	-	ASSQKGGNQPQH
TRBV5-4	TRBJ2-3	TRBD2	ACSGGISTDTQY
TRBV28	TRBJ1-2	TRBD1	ASSFPRGQDDYGYT
TRBV28	TRBJ2-7	TRBD1	ASSSRDSGASSYEQY
TRBV3-1/TRBV3-2	TRBJ2-1	-	ASSQDGSRNEQF
TRBV18	TRBJ2-7	-	ASSPAGQSSYEQY
TRBV25-1	TRBJ1-6	-	ASSSTGPPSPLH
TRBV4-1	TRBJ2-3	TRBD2	ASSQDSGGASDTQY
TRBV11-3	TRBJ2-3	TRBD2	ASSFRLAGGDTQY
TRBV29-1	TRBJ2-5	-	SVSPQETQY
TRBV5-5	TRBJ2-3	-	ASSSSSDTQY
TRBV2	TRBJ2-7	-	ASSPSTYEQY
TRBV7-6	TRBJ2-2	-	ASSFPLAGELF
TRBV7-2	TRBJ2-3	-	ASSLDTLNTDTQY
TRBV6-6	TRBJ2-1	-	ASSPNRDSSSGSSYNEQF
TRBV2	TRBJ2-7	TRBD2	ASSPGLAGVNSYEQY
TRBV12-5	TRBJ1-5	-	ASAWGGPQH
TRBV9	TRBJ1-2	TRBD1	ASRGTGVYGYT
TRBV3-1/TRBV3-2	TRBJ2-2	-	ASSQEPGGALSGELF
TRBV28	TRBJ1-5	-	ASSPMLVAMNQPQH
TRBV4-1	TRBJ2-3	-	ASSQAGLNSDTQY
TRBV14	TRBJ2-1	TRBD2	ASSQYAGGTEQF
TRBV7-2	TRBJ2-1	-	ASSPSDYGEQF
TRBV6-5	TRBJ2-7	-	ASTPSTSYEQY
TRBV7-2	TRBJ2-5	TRBD2	ASSLGLAGGQETQY
TRBV27	TRBJ1-1	-	ASSYRVGTEAF
TRBV28	TRBJ1-2	TRBD1	ASSLEGTGYYGYT
TRBV3-1/TRBV3-2	TRBJ2-7	TRBD2	ASSREGRYEQY
TRBV4-3	TRBJ2-3	-	ASSQGGGADTQY
TRBV7-6	TRBJ2-5	-	ASSGGGWVGETQY
TRBV7-8	TRBJ2-1	TRBD2	ASSTSGTYNEQF
TRBV28	TRBJ2-7	-	ASSPTVREQY
TRBV29-1	TRBJ2-7	TRBD1	SAIKGTGIHEQY
TRBV28	TRBJ2-1	-	ASSLLGGSYNEQF
TRBV30	TRBJ1-1	-	AWSVRRVLNTEAF
TRBV20-1	TRBJ1-1	TRBD1	SARQGADAF
TRBV7-3	TRBJ2-2	-	ASSLPGPGELF
TRBV7-8	TRBJ2-1	-	ASSLSHSKYLNEQF
TRBV27	TRBJ1-1	TRBD1	ASRAGGTEAF
TRBV7-3	TRBJ1-2	-	ASSLTGGTNYGYT
TRBV30	TRBJ1-6	-	AWSVQGPLNSPLH
TRBV4-2	TRBJ2-3	TRBD2	ASSPKDLAGALVTDTQY
TRBV27	TRBJ1-2	-	ASSLLGAGYGYT
TRBV19	TRBJ1-2	TRBD1	ASSLDRAGYT
TRBV18	TRBJ1-3	-	ASSSRQSSGNTIY
TRBV6-5	TRBJ2-7	-	ASSPGTWGYEQY